A single sample gave rise to the 13 T cell receptor beta chains below, sequenced in a study of PD-L1 blockade in urothelial cancer. The time point: pretreatment peripheral blood. Some clones are missing from TCRdb's copy, which holds only in-frame ones; the method was immunoSEQ multiplex PCR. The data contain more than 35,000 clones, just over 90% of them singletons. The sample here was PBMCs, taken around atezolizumab (anti-PD-L1) treatment. These TCRs come from a woman aged 55-75 years with urothelial cancer.

J is TRBJ1-5 and V is TRBV28, with 9 bases matching TRBD1. Germline assignment: CDR1 MDHEN and CDR2 SYDVKM. J was trimmed by 2 bases and V by 5 bases; bases with no gene match: 4. The CDR3 has 15 amino acids. The CDR3 DNA sequence: TGTGCCAGCAGTACAGGGGGCGCCGGCAATCAGCCCCAGCATTTT. Translating it yields CASSTGGAGNQPQHF.

This clone has only one observation. The chain couples TRBV2 to TRBJ2-7; 10 bases agree with TRBD2. The CDR3 is 14 residues long. Losses at the gene ends were 7 bases for V and 2 bases for J; bases not matched to a gene: 5. Looked up from germline, CDR1 is SNHLY and CDR2 is FYNNEI. The CDR3 region is CASKPGTSAYEQYF. In DNA form, the CDR3 reads TGTGCCAGCAAACCGGGGACTAGCGCCTACGAGCAGTACTTC.

The V call is TRBV18, the J call TRBJ2-1, with 13 bases fitting TRBD2. Per germline, CDR1 KGHSH and CDR2 LQKENI. After removal of 4 bases from V and 6 bases from J, the junction contained 9 bases not matched to a gene. This CDR3 contains 17 residues. CDR3: CASSLIPGTSGTNEQFF. The CDR3 coding sequence is TGTGCCAGCTCACTGATCCCCGGGACTAGCGGGACCAATGAGCAGTTCTTC.

CDR3 in DNA: TGTGCCAGTACCCTTCGGGACAGGGCTAACTATGGCTACACCTTC. Protein sequence: CASTLRDRANYGYTF. This rearrangement joins TRBV19 to TRBJ1-2; TRBD1 matches at 9 bases. V lost 7 bases and J lost 0; bases outside the gene matches: 6. The CDR3 is 15 amino acids. Germline V CDR1 and CDR2: LNHDA, SQIVND (reference sequence).

The rearrangement uses TRBV9 and TRBJ2-1; unclear D gene. CDR1 SGDLS and CDR2 YYNGEE come from the germline V gene. V lost 0 bases to trimming and J lost 12 bases, with 16 bases between them. The CDR3 contains 14 residues. CDR3 in amino acids: CASSVDALRQGQFF. CDR3 bases: TGTGCCAGCAGCGTAGATGCCCTCCGACAAGGGCAGTTCTTC.

This chain links TRBV27 with TRBJ2-3, with D unresolved. CDR1 MNHEY and CDR2 SMNVEV come from the germline V gene (reference sequence). The length of the CDR3 is 14 residues. V gave up 2 bases and J gave up 3 bases, with 9 bases separating them. The CDR3 spells CASSLLAETDTQYF. The CDR3, as DNA: TGTGCCAGCAGTTTACTGGCGGAGACAGATACGCAGTATTTT.

In its sample, this clone was seen a few times. V is TRBV10-1 and J is TRBJ2-5; TRBD2 matches 14 bases. The length of the CDR3 is 19 residues. V lost 9 bases, J lost 4 bases, and 19 bases stayed unmatched. The germline gives CDR1 WNHNN, CDR2 SYGVQD (reference sequence). CDR3 coding DNA: TGCGCCAGTCCGGGACTAGCGGGAGTTGGGGGGAGGGTGTTAGAGACCCAGTACTTC. Translated, it gives CASPGLAGVGGRVLETQYF.

This clone has just one count. This chain links TRBV7-9 with TRBJ1-2; TRBD1 matches at 9 bases. This CDR3 contains 14 residues. CDR1 SEHNR and CDR2 FQNEAQ come from the germline V gene (reference sequence). V gave up 8 bases and J gave up 5 bases; unmatched junction bases: 9. This CDR3 is CASAESGTGYGYTF. CDR3 DNA sequence: TGTGCCAGCGCCGAGTCCGGGACAGGGTATGGCTACACCTTC.

This sequence joins TRBV27 and TRBJ2-1, with D perhaps TRBD2 (6 bases). With 4 bases removed from V and 0 bases from J, the gap between germline ends came to 13 bases. The CDR3 is 16 amino acids. Germline V gives CDR1 MNHEY, CDR2 SMNVEV (reference sequence). CDR3 sequence reads: CASSSPGDFSYNEQFF. The CDR3 DNA sequence: TGTGCCAGCAGTTCCCCGGGGGACTTCTCCTACAATGAGCAGTTCTTC.

The chain is built from TRBV18 and TRBJ2-3; 10 bases line up with TRBD1. CDR1 is KGHSH and CDR2 is LQKENI in the germline V gene. The CDR3 is made up of 15 amino acids. V lost 6 bases, J lost 2 bases, and 5 bases stayed unmatched. CDR3 coding DNA: TGTGCCAGCTCTCCAGGACAGGGGGACACAGATACGCAGTATTTT. As protein: CASSPGQGDTDTQYF.

The chain couples TRBV6-4 to TRBJ2-7, with 7 bases aligning to TRBD2. This CDR3 has 15 amino acids. Germline CDR1 is MRHNA and CDR2 is SNTAGT. With 3 bases clipped from V and 3 bases from J, the junction kept 8 bases outside the gene matches. CDR3 sequence (DNA): TGTGCCAGCAGTGAAGTGGGGAGGGCCGTCTACGAGCAGTACTTC. It codes for CASSEVGRAVYEQYF.

The chain combines TRBV19 with TRBJ1-2; possibly TRBD1 for D (5 bases). Trimming shortened V by 4 bases and J by 5 bases, and 8 bases separated the two germline ends. Per the germline V gene, CDR1 is LNHDA and CDR2 is SQIVND (reference sequence). This CDR3 has 12 residues. The CDR3 DNA is TGTGCCAGTAGTAGAGCAGGGTATGGCTACACCTTC. Translated: CASSRAGYGYTF.

The chain employs TRBV9 and TRBJ2-5; D is ambiguous. This CDR3 region has 16 residues. V lost 0 bases and J 2 bases, leaving 14 bases between the germline ends. Germline CDR1 reads SGDLS; CDR2 reads YYNGEE. Here the CDR3 reads CASSVAPLNFQETQYF. DNA for the CDR3: TGTGCCAGCAGCGTAGCCCCCCTGAACTTTCAAGAGACCCAGTACTTC.